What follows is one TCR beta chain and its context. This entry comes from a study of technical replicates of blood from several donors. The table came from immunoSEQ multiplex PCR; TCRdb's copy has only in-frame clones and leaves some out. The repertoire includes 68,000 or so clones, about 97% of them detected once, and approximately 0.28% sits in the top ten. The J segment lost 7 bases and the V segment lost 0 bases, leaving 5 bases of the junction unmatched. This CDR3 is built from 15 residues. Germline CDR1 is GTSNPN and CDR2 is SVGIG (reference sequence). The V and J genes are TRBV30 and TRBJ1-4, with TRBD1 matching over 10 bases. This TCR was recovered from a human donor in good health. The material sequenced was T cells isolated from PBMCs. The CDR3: CAWSVLGDRGEKLFF. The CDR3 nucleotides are TGTGCCTGGAGTGTACTTGGGGACAGGGGTGAAAAACTGTTTTTT. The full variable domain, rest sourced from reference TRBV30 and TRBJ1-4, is SQTIHQWPATLVQPVGSPLSLECTVEGTSNPNLYWYRQAAGRGLQLLFYSVGIGQISSEVPQNLSASRPQDRQFILSSKKLLLSDSGFYLCAWSVLGDRGEKLFFGSGTQLSVL.